Shown below are 17 T cell receptor beta chains from a single sample sequenced in a study of cytomegalovirus exposure and HLA in healthy donors. 13 Jbeta primers and 60 Vbeta primers were used for the PCR. Clones were read by immunoSEQ multiplex PCR, and TCRdb kept only the in-frame ones, dropping some. The ten most abundant clones cover 2% of a sample with fewer than 150,000 clones. The specimen was PBMCs. The receptors shown here come from a woman in her fifties or sixties in good health and CMV-seronegative.

The CDR3, as DNA: TGTGCCAGTAGTAGAGGGGGACTAGCGGGGCCCGCCTACGAGCAGTACTTC. This codes for CASSRGGLAGPAYEQYF. The chain joins TRBV19 to TRBJ2-7, with 13 nucleotides matching TRBD2. V gave up 4 bases and J gave up 2 bases; unmatched junction bases: 8. The CDR3 runs 17 residues. The germline V gene encodes CDR1 LNHDA and CDR2 SQIVND (reference sequence).

V and J are TRBV19 and TRBJ2-3; 8 bases map to TRBD2. Germline trimming cut 4 bases from V and 3 bases from J; bases unmatched to any gene: 6. Looked up from germline, CDR1 is LNHDA and CDR2 is SQIVND (reference sequence). The CDR3 runs to 15 residues. The CDR3 sequence: CASSRGAGVTDTQYF. The CDR3 DNA sequence: TGTGCCAGTAGTAGGGGAGCGGGAGTGACAGATACGCAGTATTTT.

V gene TRBV15 combines with J gene TRBJ1-6; D might be TRBD1 (5 bases). CDR3 length: 17 residues. The V gene's germline CDR1 is LNHNV and CDR2 YYDKDF (reference sequence). Trimming took off 1 base at V and 3 bases at J, with 13 bases between the two ends. CDR3 sequence (DNA): TGTGCCACCAGCAGAGTTTCGGGGGGAGTCTATAATTCACCCCTCCACTTT. This gives the protein CATSRVSGGVYNSPLHF.

The chain carries TRBV30 and TRBJ1-2, with D unclear. The ends were cut back, 4 bases at V and 6 bases at J, with 6 bases in the middle. The CDR3 extends over 10 amino acids. Germline assignment: CDR1 GTSNPN and CDR2 SVGIG (reference sequence). This CDR3 reads CAWNQDGYTF. As DNA, the CDR3 is TGTGCCTGGAACCAGGATGGCTACACCTTC.

This chain uses TRBV6-1 with TRBJ1-2; TRBD1 agrees at 9 bases. The length of the CDR3 is 16 residues. The junction had 11 bases not matched to a gene; V was cut back by 1 base and J by 8 bases. Germline V gene lookup returns CDR1 MNHNS and CDR2 SASEGT. Written as DNA, the CDR3 is TGTGCCAGCAGTGAAGGGGGTTTTGACAGGGGGATCGGCTACACCTTC. The encoded protein is CASSEGGFDRGIGYTF.

V and J are TRBV6-1 and TRBJ2-1, with a weak D call TRBD2 (6 bases). Germline CDR1 is MNHNS and CDR2 is SASEGT. This CDR3 has 15 residues. The V end was cut by 6 bases, the J end by 9 bases, with 21 bases between. The CDR3 region has the DNA TGTGCCAGCAGGAGCCTGGGACGGACTAATCTTGAGCAGTTCTTC. The encoded protein is CASRSLGRTNLEQFF.

This rearrangement joins TRBV5-1 to TRBJ2-3; no definite D call. The germline V gene encodes CDR1 SGHRS and CDR2 YFSETQ. This CDR3 contains 14 residues. V shed 2 bases and J shed 0 bases, with 7 bases lying between them. The CDR3 DNA reads TGCGCCAGCAGCTTAACAGCTAGCACAGATACGCAGTATTTT. It codes for CASSLTASTDTQYF.

The chain is built from TRBV29-1 and TRBJ2-3; TRBD1 aligns across 10 bases. The J segment lost 5 bases and the V segment lost 7 bases, leaving 6 bases of the junction unmatched. From germline, CDR1 is SQVTM and CDR2 ANQGSEA. CDR3 size: 13 residues. The CDR3 DNA sequence: TGCAGCGCCCGACAGGGGGCGGGAGATACGCAGTATTTT. Translating gives CSARQGAGDTQYF.

The chain joins TRBV6-5 to TRBJ1-1, with D maybe TRBD1 (6 bases). The CDR3 runs 14 residues. Per the germline V gene, CDR1 is MNHEY and CDR2 is SVGAGI. Deletions cut 6 bases from V and 5 bases from J, with 16 bases between. The CDR3 loop reads CASRPNREGTEAFF. In DNA form, the CDR3 reads TGTGCCAGCAGACCCAACAGGGAGGGAACTGAAGCTTTCTTT.

J is TRBJ2-1 and V is TRBV28; 10 bases are a match to TRBD2. Trimming cost V 5 bases and J 5 bases; bases outside gene matches: 9. Germline-derived CDR1 and CDR2 are MDHEN and SYDVKM. This CDR3 has 16 amino acids. The CDR3 sequence: CASSKRLAGENNEQFF. The CDR3 DNA reads as TGTGCCAGCAGTAAAAGGCTAGCGGGGGAGAACAATGAGCAGTTCTTC.

The genes are TRBV19 and TRBJ1-1; TRBD1 agrees at 11 bases. This CDR3 is built from 16 residues. Germline V lookup: CDR1 LNHDA, CDR2 SQIVND (reference sequence). Trimming at V came to 3 bases and at J to 3 bases, leaving 6 bases not matched to a gene. In DNA, the CDR3 is TGTGCCAGTAGTATGGGACAGGGGGAAGGGTACACTGAAGCTTTCTTT. Protein sequence: CASSMGQGEGYTEAFF.

The chain combines TRBV4-1 with TRBJ2-3, with 9 bases identical to TRBD2. The trim removed 0 bases at V and 4 bases at J, leaving 5 bases unmatched. Germline V gene lookup returns CDR1 MGHRA and CDR2 YSYEKL. The CDR3 consists of 16 residues. The CDR3 is CASSQDSQRGADTQYF. DNA of the CDR3: TGCGCCAGCAGCCAAGATTCCCAGCGGGGGGCAGATACGCAGTATTTT.

This chain connects TRBV5-4 to TRBJ2-3; D may be TRBD2 (6 bases). The germline V and J ends were trimmed by 1 base and 2 bases, with 20 bases remaining between them. Germline-derived CDR1 and CDR2 are SGHNT and YYREEE (reference sequence). The CDR3 has 18 amino acids. CDR3 sequence (DNA): TGTGCCAGCAGCTTGCTGTCAATCTGGGAGGAAAACACAGATACGCAGTATTTT. Amino acid sequence: CASSLLSIWEENTDTQYF.

The genes are TRBV28 and TRBJ1-5; D unresolved. Per germline, CDR1 MDHEN and CDR2 SYDVKM. This CDR3 is 14 amino acids long. V was shortened by 7 bases and J by 0 bases, with 10 bases between the two germline ends. CDR3 residues: CASKEGGSNQPQHF. In DNA, the CDR3 is TGTGCCAGCAAAGAGGGTGGTAGCAATCAGCCCCAGCATTTT.

J is TRBJ1-1 and V is TRBV6-1; 8 bases map to TRBD1. J gave up 6 bases and V 2 bases, and 8 bases lay outside the gene matches. Germline CDR1 and CDR2: MNHNS and SASEGT. The CDR3 sequence is 15 residues long. CDR3 in DNA: TGTGCCAGCAGTGAAAACCCGACAGGGGACTCTGAAGCTTTCTTT. It is translated as CASSENPTGDSEAFF.

The chain links TRBV5-4 to TRBJ2-1; 8 positions match TRBD2. The CDR3 runs to 15 residues. CDR1 is SGHNT, CDR2 YYREEE, per germline (reference sequence). The J segment lost 4 bases and the V segment lost 4 bases, leaving 7 bases of the junction unmatched. The CDR3 nucleotides are TGTGCCAGCAGCCCAGGAACTAGCGGATACAATGAGCAGTTCTTC. It codes for CASSPGTSGYNEQFF.

Concerning this clone itself: The sample contains more than one DNA sequence encoding this CDR3. The chain has TRBV19 and TRBJ1-2; 10 nucleotides line up with TRBD1. The CDR3 has 14 amino acids. V trimming: 6 bases; J trimming: 4 bases; junction bases outside the gene matches: 5. CDR1 LNHDA and CDR2 SQIVND come from the germline V gene (reference sequence). The CDR3 DNA is TGTGCCAGTAGGCGGGACAGGGGTCTCTATGGCTACACCTTC. The encoded protein is CASRRDRGLYGYTF. The whole variable domain, filled in from reference TRBV19 and TRBJ1-2, reads DGGITQSPKYLFRKEGQNVTLSCEQNLNHDAMYWYRQDPGQGLRLIYYSQIVNDFQKGDIAEGYSVSREKKESFPLTVTSAQKNPTAFYLCASRRDRGLYGYTFGSGTRLTVV.